Each of the 29 T cell receptor beta chains below was sequenced from the same sample in a study of blood T cell repertoires in COVID-19. This table comes from immunoSEQ multiplex PCR, and its TCRdb copy is limited to in-frame clones, with some not included. The sample gives about 190,000 clones, around four fifths of which show up once; approximately 3% is in the top ten. Material for sequencing was peripheral blood. The receptor source for this set is a woman older than 75 with active or convalescent COVID-19.

This rearrangement joins TRBV28 to TRBJ1-2; TRBD1 aligns across 7 bases. Germline CDR1 reads MDHEN; CDR2 reads SYDVKM. With 5 bases clipped from V and 2 bases from J, the junction kept 5 bases outside the gene matches. This CDR3 is 14 amino acids long. The DNA of the CDR3 is TGTGCCAGCAGTCCCGGGACAGTCAACTATGGCTACACCTTC. Its protein product is CASSPGTVNYGYTF.

This clone has just a few counts. This sequence joins TRBV6-2 or TRBV6-3 and TRBJ2-3; 7 bases align to TRBD1. Germline CDR1 and CDR2: MNHEY and SVGEGT. V shed 6 bases, J shed 2 bases, and the junction held 17 bases outside the gene matches. The CDR3 loop spans 18 amino acids. For the CDR3, the DNA is TGTGCCAGCAGCCCCCACCTACCGACTGACAGGGCCACAGATACGCAGTATTTT. Its protein is CASSPHLPTDRATDTQYF.

V gene TRBV4-3 combines with J gene TRBJ2-7, with D perhaps TRBD1 (6 bases). V dropped 0 bases and J dropped 6 bases, with 12 bases sitting between them. CDR3 size: 14 residues. CDR1 LGHNA and CDR2 YSLEER come from the germline V gene. This CDR3 reads CASSQEAGVGEQYF. CDR3 nucleotide sequence: TGCGCCAGCAGCCAAGAGGCAGGGGTGGGCGAGCAGTACTTC.

A remark on this clone: Germline is not matched at one junction end, which may reflect a read error. This rearrangement joins TRBV7-7 to TRBJ2-5; 11 bases line up with TRBD1. CDR3 length: 17 amino acids. Germline CDR1 and CDR2: SSHAT and FNYEAQ (reference sequence). CDR3 loop: CASSLPPGTGGQETQYF. CDR3 DNA sequence: TGTGCTAGCAGCTTACCCCCCGGGACAGGGGGCCAAGAGACCCAGTACTTC.

The chain combines TRBV11-3 with TRBJ2-2; 13 bases fit TRBD2. Germline V gene data show CDR1 as SGHNT and CDR2 as YENEEA. The CDR3 totals 15 residues. V lost 5 bases to trimming and J lost 6 bases; unmatched junction nucleotides: 3. The CDR3 coding sequence is TGTGCCAGCAGCCATACTAGCGGGGGGGCCGGGGAGCTGTTTTTT. This encodes CASSHTSGGAGELFF.

This chain connects TRBV15 to TRBJ2-2, with TRBD2 matching 12 bases. CDR1 is LNHNV, CDR2 YYDKDF, per germline (reference sequence). The ends lost 5 bases at V and 5 bases at J; junction bases unmatched: 3. The CDR3 spans 15 residues. CDR3 loop: CATSQGLAGTGELFF. CDR3 nucleotides: TGTGCCACCAGCCAGGGACTAGCGGGTACCGGGGAGCTGTTTTTT.

The genes are TRBV10-1 and TRBJ2-3; possible D gene TRBD2, 6 bases. Trimming removed 5 bases from V and 7 bases from J, with 13 bases in between. Germline loops: CDR1 WNHNN, CDR2 SYGVQD (reference sequence). The CDR3 is 13 residues long. The CDR3 nucleotides are TGCGCCAGCAGTCACAAGGGCGGGAATACGCAGTATTTT. This translates into CASSHKGGNTQYF.

The chain recombines TRBV5-6 with TRBJ1-1; D is unresolved. V gave up 2 bases and J gave up 4 bases, with 15 bases separating them. CDR1 is SGHDT and CDR2 is YYEEEE in the germline V gene. CDR3 length: 15 amino acids. The CDR3 sequence is CASSLRGGVSTEAFF. CDR3 bases: TGTGCCAGCAGCTTAAGAGGCGGGGTGAGCACTGAAGCTTTCTTT. The whole variable domain, remainder taken from reference TRBV5-6 and TRBJ1-1, is DAGVTQSPTHLIKTRGQQVTLRCSPKSGHDTVSWYQQALGQGPQFIFQYYEEEERQRGNFPDRFSGHQFPNYSSELNVNALLLGDSALYLCASSLRGGVSTEAFFGQGTRLTVV.

V gene TRBV7-2 combines with J gene TRBJ2-2; 8 bases match TRBD2. The CDR3 is 17 amino acids. Unmatched junction bases numbered 10, after V lost 5 bases and J lost 2 bases. Germline-derived CDR1 and CDR2 are SGHTA and FQGNSA. The CDR3 bases are TGTGCCAGCAGCGCCGGTCCTAGCGGGCAAAACACCGGGGAGCTGTTTTTT. Its translation: CASSAGPSGQNTGELFF.

The chain uses TRBV5-6 and TRBJ2-7; 9 nucleotides align to TRBD1. The CDR3 sequence is 14 residues long. V trimming: 4 bases; J trimming: 2 bases; junction bases outside the gene matches: 4. Germline CDR1 is SGHDT and CDR2 is YYEEEE. CDR3 region: CASSSGQGPYEQYF. In DNA, the CDR3 is TGTGCCAGCAGCAGCGGACAGGGGCCCTACGAGCAGTACTTC. The complete variable domain, with remaining parts taken from reference TRBV5-6 and TRBJ2-7, reads DAGVTQSPTHLIKTRGQQVTLRCSPKSGHDTVSWYQQALGQGPQFIFQYYEEEERQRGNFPDRFSGHQFPNYSSELNVNALLLGDSALYLCASSSGQGPYEQYFGPGTRLTVT.

This chain joins TRBV10-3 and TRBJ1-6; 7 bases are a match to TRBD1. The CDR3 spans 13 residues. Losses at the gene ends were 9 bases for V and 6 bases for J; bases not matched to a gene: 5. Germline V gene lookup returns CDR1 ENHRY and CDR2 SYGVKD. CDR3 amino acids: CAIRDSLNSPLHF. CDR3 DNA sequence: TGTGCCATTCGGGACAGCCTTAATTCACCCCTCCACTTT.

The chain recombines TRBV19 with TRBJ2-5; 7 positions match TRBD1. CDR3 length: 13 residues. Germline values: CDR1 LNHDA, CDR2 SQIVND (reference sequence). After removal of 6 bases from V and 3 bases from J, the junction contained 4 bases not matched to a gene. This CDR3 is CASRFGTEETQYF. The CDR3, as DNA: TGTGCCAGTAGATTCGGGACAGAAGAGACCCAGTACTTC.

The genes are TRBV6-5 and TRBJ1-2; tentative D call: TRBD1 (6 bases). The CDR3 runs to 13 residues. Germline loops: CDR1 MNHEY, CDR2 SVGAGI. Trimming pared 7 bases from V and 4 bases from J, leaving 13 bases between. CDR3 sequence (DNA): TGTGCCAGCACCCGACCAGGGGCCTATGGCTACACCTTC. It translates to CASTRPGAYGYTF.

This clone was picked up a small number of times. V is TRBV19 and J is TRBJ1-4; D is unresolved. CDR1 LNHDA and CDR2 SQIVND come from the germline V gene (reference sequence). CDR3 length equals 16 residues. V was trimmed by 6 bases and J by 0 bases, leaving 14 bases between them. Here the CDR3 DNA reads TGTGCCAGTAGAACCCCGGAGGCAGCAACTAATGAAAAACTGTTTTTT. Translated: CASRTPEAATNEKLFF.

V usage is TRBV10-2 and J usage is TRBJ2-1, with 9 bases aligning to TRBD2. Trimming took 8 bases from V and 3 from J; bases not matched to a gene: 8. Germline V lookup: CDR1 WSHSY, CDR2 SAAADI. The CDR3 is made up of 15 amino acids. The CDR3 reads CASLPAGGIYNEQFF. Written as DNA, the CDR3 is TGCGCCAGCCTCCCTGCGGGGGGGATCTACAATGAGCAGTTCTTC.

V usage is TRBV6-5 and J usage is TRBJ2-7; TRBD1 aligns across 9 bases. J lost 2 bases, V lost 9 bases, and 5 bases had no gene match. CDR1 MNHEY and CDR2 SVGAGI come from the germline V gene. CDR3 size: 13 residues. CDR3 loop: CASERDRAYEQYF. The CDR3 DNA reads TGTGCCAGTGAGAGGGACAGGGCCTACGAGCAGTACTTC.

This clone appeared once. The chain employs TRBV5-1 and TRBJ2-1; D possibly corresponds to TRBD1 (5 bases). The CDR3 runs to 16 residues. Trimming pared 1 base from V and 8 bases from J, leaving 19 bases between. CDR1 and CDR2 (germline): SGHRS, YFSETQ. The CDR3 region is CASSLQLGVGVYEQFF. DNA for the CDR3: TGCGCCAGCAGCTTGCAATTAGGGGTTGGGGTCTATGAGCAGTTCTTC.

The rearrangement links TRBV10-3 to TRBJ2-5, with D possibly matching TRBD2 (5 bases). The CDR3 loop spans 14 amino acids. The V gene's germline CDR1 is ENHRY and CDR2 SYGVKD. Trimming cost V 10 bases and J 4 bases, with 19 bases left between them. CDR3 amino acids: CATLRGLVGETQYF. CDR3 sequence (DNA): TGTGCCACCCTACGGGGATTAGTAGGAGAGACCCAGTACTTC.

The CDR3 here is CASSQGAQGPDSGNTIYF. The CDR3 region has the DNA TGCGCCAGCAGCCAAGGGGCTCAGGGGCCCGACTCTGGAAACACCATATATTTT. The gene calls are TRBV4-3 and TRBJ1-3; weak D call: TRBD1 (6 bases). The length of the CDR3 is 18 residues. Germline values: CDR1 LGHNA, CDR2 YSLEER. The V end lost 1 base, the J end lost 0 bases, and 16 bases lay between the germline ends.

This clone was recorded a few times. The V and J genes are TRBV18 and TRBJ1-1; 7 bases map to TRBD1. The germline gives CDR1 KGHSH, CDR2 LQKENI. J was trimmed by 4 bases and V by 6 bases; bases with no gene match: 11. The CDR3 extends over 15 amino acids. CDR3 in amino acids: CASSLRGIQGTEAFF. CDR3 in DNA: TGTGCCAGCTCTCTCAGGGGGATTCAGGGCACTGAAGCTTTCTTT.

The chain has TRBV19 and TRBJ1-2; D not resolved. Trimming took 0 bases from V and 3 from J, leaving 5 bases between them. Germline V lookup: CDR1 LNHDA, CDR2 SQIVND (reference sequence). This CDR3 contains 13 residues. CDR3 protein: CASSIDSYYGYTF. The CDR3 coding sequence is TGTGCCAGTAGTATAGATTCCTACTATGGCTACACCTTC.

This chain joins TRBV18 and TRBJ1-5, with 7 nucleotides matching TRBD1. The CDR3 contains 16 residues. V was clipped by 3 bases and J by 4 bases; unmatched bases: 9. Germline loops: CDR1 KGHSH, CDR2 LQKENI. CDR3 loop: CASSPSPTGANQPQHF. The CDR3, as DNA: TGTGCCAGCTCACCTAGCCCTACAGGGGCGAATCAGCCCCAGCATTTT.

With regard to this clone: The same CDR3 also results from other DNA sequences found in this sample. The chain recombines TRBV5-1 with TRBJ2-7; D not certain. V lost 0 bases and J lost 1, with 8 bases in between. This CDR3 is 14 amino acids long. CDR1 and CDR2 (germline): SGHRS, YFSETQ. CDR3 sequence (DNA): TGCGCCAGCAGCTTGGTCGGCGGATCCTACGAGCAGTACTTC. It is translated as CASSLVGGSYEQYF.

Only a few counts were recorded for this clone. The chain uses TRBV4-3 and TRBJ2-1; 7 nucleotides match TRBD2. The CDR3 has 16 residues. Trimming removed 0 bases from V and 9 bases from J; junction bases left unmatched: 11. The germline gives CDR1 LGHNA, CDR2 YSLEER. The CDR3 spells CASSQDSLGGRGEQFF. For the CDR3, the DNA is TGCGCCAGCAGCCAAGACAGCCTGGGGGGGAGGGGTGAGCAGTTCTTC.

This chain uses TRBV5-1 with TRBJ2-7; TRBD2 might be the D (6 bases). The CDR3 covers 16 residues. The germline CDR1 and CDR2 sequences are SGHRS and YFSETQ. V was pared by 0 bases and J by 0 bases, with 13 bases between. The CDR3 spells CASSLVGGGSSYEQYF. CDR3 sequence (DNA): TGCGCCAGCAGCTTGGTCGGTGGGGGGAGCTCCTACGAGCAGTACTTC.

V and J are TRBV6-2 or TRBV6-3 and TRBJ1-2, with no clear D. V lost 5 bases, J lost 5 bases, and 12 bases lay in between. This CDR3 region has 13 residues. In germline, CDR1 is MNHEY, CDR2 SVGEGT. This chain's CDR3 is CASSPTVGYGYTF. CDR3 sequence (DNA): TGTGCCAGCAGTCCAACTGTCGGGTATGGCTACACCTTC.

The chain recombines TRBV7-7 with TRBJ2-1, with a tentative D call TRBD1 (6 bases). The CDR3 totals 15 residues. V dropped 1 base and J dropped 9 bases, with 16 bases sitting between them. Germline V gives CDR1 SSHAT, CDR2 FNYEAQ (reference sequence). CDR3 region: CASSLVQGTTTEQFF. The CDR3 DNA reads as TGTGCCAGCAGCTTAGTCCAGGGGACGACAACTGAGCAGTTCTTC.

J is TRBJ2-5 and V is TRBV2; D is ambiguous. V dropped 1 base and J dropped 4 bases, with 10 bases sitting between them. The CDR3 loop spans 14 amino acids. Germline CDR1 reads SNHLY; CDR2 reads FYNNEI. The CDR3 here is CASSEVRSGETQYF. CDR3 sequence (DNA): TGTGCCAGCAGTGAAGTAAGGTCGGGAGAGACCCAGTACTTC.

The rearrangement uses TRBV7-9 and TRBJ1-2; a weak D match, TRBD1 (6 bases). The CDR3 runs to 11 residues. Trimming took 7 bases from V and 6 from J, leaving 9 bases between them. The germline gives CDR1 SEHNR, CDR2 FQNEAQ (reference sequence). DNA of the CDR3: TGTGCCAGCACTCAGGGGCATGGCTACACCTTC. Translated, it gives CASTQGHGYTF.